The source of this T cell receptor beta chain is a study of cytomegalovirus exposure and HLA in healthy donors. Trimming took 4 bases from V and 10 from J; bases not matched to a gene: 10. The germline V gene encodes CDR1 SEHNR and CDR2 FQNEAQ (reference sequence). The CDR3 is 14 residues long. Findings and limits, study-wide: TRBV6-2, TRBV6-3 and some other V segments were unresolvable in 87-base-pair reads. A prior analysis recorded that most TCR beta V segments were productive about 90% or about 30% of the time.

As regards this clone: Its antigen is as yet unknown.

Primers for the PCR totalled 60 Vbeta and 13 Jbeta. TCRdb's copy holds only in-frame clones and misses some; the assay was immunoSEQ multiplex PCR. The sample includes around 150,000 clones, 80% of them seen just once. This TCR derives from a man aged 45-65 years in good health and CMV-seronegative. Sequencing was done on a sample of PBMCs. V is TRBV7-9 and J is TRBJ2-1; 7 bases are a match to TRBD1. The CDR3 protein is CASSYDDRAGEQFF. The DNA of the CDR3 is TGTGCCAGCAGCTACGACGACAGGGCAGGGGAGCAGTTCTTC. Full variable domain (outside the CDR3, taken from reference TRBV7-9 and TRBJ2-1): DTGVSQNPRHKITKRGQNVTFRCDPISEHNRLYWYRQTLGQGPEFLTYFQNEAQLEKSRLLSDRFSAERPKGSFSTLEIQRTEQGDSAMYLCASSYDDRAGEQFFGPGTRLTVL.